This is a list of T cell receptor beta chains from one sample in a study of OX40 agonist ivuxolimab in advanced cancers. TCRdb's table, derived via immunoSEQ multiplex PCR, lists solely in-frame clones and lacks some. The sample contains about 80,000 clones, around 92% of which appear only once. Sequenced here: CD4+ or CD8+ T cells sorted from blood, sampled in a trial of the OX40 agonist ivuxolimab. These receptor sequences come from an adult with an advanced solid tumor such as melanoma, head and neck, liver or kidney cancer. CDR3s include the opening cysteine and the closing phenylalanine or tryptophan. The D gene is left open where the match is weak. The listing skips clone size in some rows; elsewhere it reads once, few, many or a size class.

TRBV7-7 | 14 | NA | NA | CASSLDPGPETQYF
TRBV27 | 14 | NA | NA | CASYGQGPSYGYTF
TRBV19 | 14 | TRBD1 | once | CASRPQGDTGELFF
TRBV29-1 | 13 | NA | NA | CSVRSRTNYGYTF
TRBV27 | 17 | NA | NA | CASSLVGGSGPYNEQFF
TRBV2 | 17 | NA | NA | CASSDLGADQTIYGYTF
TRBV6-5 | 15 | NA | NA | CASSYGGELAYEQYF
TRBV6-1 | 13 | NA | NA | CASSERGPREQYF
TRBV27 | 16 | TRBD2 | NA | CASSNIGTSGPHTQYF
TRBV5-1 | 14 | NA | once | CASSLDISNQPQHF
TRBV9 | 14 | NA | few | CASSAGAEDYGYTF